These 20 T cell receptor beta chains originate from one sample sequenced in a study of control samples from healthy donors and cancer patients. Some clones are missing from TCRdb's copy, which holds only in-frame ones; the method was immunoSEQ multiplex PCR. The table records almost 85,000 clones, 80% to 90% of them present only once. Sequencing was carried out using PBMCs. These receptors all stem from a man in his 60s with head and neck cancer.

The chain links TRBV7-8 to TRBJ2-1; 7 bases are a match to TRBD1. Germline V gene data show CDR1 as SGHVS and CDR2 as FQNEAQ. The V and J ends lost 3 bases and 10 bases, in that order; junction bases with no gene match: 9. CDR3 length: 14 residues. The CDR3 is CASSLLTGNEEQFF. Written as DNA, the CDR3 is TGTGCCAGCAGCTTGTTGACAGGGAATGAGGAGCAGTTCTTC.

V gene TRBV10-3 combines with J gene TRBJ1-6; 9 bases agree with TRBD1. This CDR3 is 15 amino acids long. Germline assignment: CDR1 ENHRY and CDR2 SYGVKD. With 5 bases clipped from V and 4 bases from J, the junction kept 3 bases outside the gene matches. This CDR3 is CAISSGTGYNSPLHF. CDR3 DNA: TGTGCCATCAGTTCCGGGACAGGGTATAATTCACCCCTCCACTTT.

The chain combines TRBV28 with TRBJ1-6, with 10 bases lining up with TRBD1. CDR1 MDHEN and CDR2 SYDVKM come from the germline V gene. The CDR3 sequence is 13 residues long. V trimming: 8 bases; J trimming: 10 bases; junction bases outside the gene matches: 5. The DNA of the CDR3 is TGTGCCAGCCACGGACAGGGGGGATCACCCCTCCACTTT. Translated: CASHGQGGSPLHF.

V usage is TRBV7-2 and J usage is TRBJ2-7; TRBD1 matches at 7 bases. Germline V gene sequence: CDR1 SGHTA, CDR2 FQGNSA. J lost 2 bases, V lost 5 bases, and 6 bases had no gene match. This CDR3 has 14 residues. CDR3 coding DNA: TGTGCCAGCAGCCCCGCGACAGGGACCTACGAGCAGTACTTC. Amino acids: CASSPATGTYEQYF.

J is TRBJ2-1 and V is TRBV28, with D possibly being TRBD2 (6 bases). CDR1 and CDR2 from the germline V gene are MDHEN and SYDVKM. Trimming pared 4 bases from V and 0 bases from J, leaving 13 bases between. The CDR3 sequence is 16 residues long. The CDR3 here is CASSSPAGSSYNEQFF. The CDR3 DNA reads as TGTGCCAGCAGTTCCCCAGCGGGTAGCTCCTACAATGAGCAGTTCTTC.

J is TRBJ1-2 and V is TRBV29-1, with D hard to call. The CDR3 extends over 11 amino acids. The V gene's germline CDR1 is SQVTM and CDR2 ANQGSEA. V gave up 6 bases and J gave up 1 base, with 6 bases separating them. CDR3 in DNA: TGCAGCGTGCTCAATAACTATGGCTACACCTTC. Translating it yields CSVLNNYGYTF.

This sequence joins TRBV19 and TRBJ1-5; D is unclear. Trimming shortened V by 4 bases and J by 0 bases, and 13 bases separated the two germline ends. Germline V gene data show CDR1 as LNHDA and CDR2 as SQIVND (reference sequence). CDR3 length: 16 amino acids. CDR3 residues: CASSTGSTYSNQPQHF. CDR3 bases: TGTGCCAGTAGTACGGGCAGCACCTATAGCAATCAGCCCCAGCATTTT.

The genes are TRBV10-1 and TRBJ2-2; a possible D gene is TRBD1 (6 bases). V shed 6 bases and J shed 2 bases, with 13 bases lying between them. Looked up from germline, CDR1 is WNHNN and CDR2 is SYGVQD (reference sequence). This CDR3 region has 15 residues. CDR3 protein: CASSSGTRNTGELFF. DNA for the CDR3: TGCGCCAGCAGCTCTGGGACACGAAACACCGGGGAGCTGTTTTTT.

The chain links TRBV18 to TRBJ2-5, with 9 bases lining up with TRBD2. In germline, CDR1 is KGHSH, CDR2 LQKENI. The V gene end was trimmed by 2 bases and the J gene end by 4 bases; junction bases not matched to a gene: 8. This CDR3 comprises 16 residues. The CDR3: CASSPSAGGPLETQYF. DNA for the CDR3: TGTGCCAGCTCACCATCGGCGGGAGGGCCTTTAGAGACCCAGTACTTC.

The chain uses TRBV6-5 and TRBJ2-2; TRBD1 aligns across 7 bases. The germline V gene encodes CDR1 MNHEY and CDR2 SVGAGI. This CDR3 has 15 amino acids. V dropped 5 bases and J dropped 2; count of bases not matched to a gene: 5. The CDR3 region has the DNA TGTGCCAGCAGTCAGGGGGACCTCAACACCGGGGAGCTGTTTTTT. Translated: CASSQGDLNTGELFF.

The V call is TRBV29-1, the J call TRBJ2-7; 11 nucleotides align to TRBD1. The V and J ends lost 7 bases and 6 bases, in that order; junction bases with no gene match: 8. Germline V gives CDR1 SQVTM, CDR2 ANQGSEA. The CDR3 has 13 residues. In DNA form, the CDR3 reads TGCAGCGGGGGGACCGGGACAGGGGGCGAGCAGTACTTC. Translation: CSGGTGTGGEQYF.

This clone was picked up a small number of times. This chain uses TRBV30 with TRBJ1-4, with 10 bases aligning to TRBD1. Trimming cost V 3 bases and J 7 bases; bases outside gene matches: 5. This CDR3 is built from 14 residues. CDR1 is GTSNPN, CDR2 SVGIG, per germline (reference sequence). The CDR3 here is CAWRRGQGFEKLFF. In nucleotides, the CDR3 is TGTGCCTGGAGAAGGGGACAGGGGTTTGAAAAACTGTTTTTT. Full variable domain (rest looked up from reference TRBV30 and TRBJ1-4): SQTIHQWPATLVQPVGSPLSLECTVEGTSNPNLYWYRQAAGRGLQLLFYSVGIGQISSEVPQNLSASRPQDRQFILSSKKLLLSDSGFYLCAWRRGQGFEKLFFGSGTQLSVL.

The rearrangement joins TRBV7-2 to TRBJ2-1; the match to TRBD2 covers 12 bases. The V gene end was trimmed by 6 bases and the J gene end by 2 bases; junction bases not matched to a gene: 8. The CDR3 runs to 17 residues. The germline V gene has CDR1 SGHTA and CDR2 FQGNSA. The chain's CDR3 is CASRGASGRAAYNEQFF. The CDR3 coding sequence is TGTGCCAGCAGAGGGGCTAGCGGGAGGGCCGCCTACAATGAGCAGTTCTTC. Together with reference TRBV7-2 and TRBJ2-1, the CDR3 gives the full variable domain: GAGVSQSPSNKVTEKGKDVELRCDPISGHTALYWYRQSLGQGLEFLIYFQGNSAPDKSGLPSDRFSAERTGGSVSTLTIQRTQQEDSAVYLCASRGASGRAAYNEQFFGPGTRLTVL.

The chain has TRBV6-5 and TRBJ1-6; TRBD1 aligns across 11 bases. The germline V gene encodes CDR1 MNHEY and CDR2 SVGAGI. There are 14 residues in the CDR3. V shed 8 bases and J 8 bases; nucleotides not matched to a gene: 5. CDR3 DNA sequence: TGTGCCAGCTTGTGGGGACAGGGGGATTCACCCCTCCACTTT. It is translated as CASLWGQGDSPLHF.

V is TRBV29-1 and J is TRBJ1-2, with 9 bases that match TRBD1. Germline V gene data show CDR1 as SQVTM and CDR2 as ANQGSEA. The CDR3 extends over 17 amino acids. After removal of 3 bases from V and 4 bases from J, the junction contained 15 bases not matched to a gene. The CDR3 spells CSVEEAPGQGGIYGYTF. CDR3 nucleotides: TGCAGCGTTGAGGAGGCCCCGGGACAGGGTGGTATCTATGGCTACACCTTC.

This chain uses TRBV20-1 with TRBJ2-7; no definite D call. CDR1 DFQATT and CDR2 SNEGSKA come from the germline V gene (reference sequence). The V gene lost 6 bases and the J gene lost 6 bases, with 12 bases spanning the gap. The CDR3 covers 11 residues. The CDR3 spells CSAPIQAEQYF. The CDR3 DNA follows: TGCAGTGCCCCGATCCAAGCCGAGCAGTACTTC.

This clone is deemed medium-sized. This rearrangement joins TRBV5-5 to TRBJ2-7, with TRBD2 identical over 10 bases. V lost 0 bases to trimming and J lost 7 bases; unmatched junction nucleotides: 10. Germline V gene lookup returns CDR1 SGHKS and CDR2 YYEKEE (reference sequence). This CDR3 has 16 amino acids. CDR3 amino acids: CASSLEGSGRSGEQYF. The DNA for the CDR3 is TGTGCCAGCAGCTTGGAGGGTAGCGGGAGGTCTGGAGAGCAGTACTTC.

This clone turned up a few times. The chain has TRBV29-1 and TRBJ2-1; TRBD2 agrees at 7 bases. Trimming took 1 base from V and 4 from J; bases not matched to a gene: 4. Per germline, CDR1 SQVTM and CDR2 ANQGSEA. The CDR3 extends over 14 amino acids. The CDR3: CSVEGGRVYNEQFF. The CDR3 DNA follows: TGCAGCGTTGAAGGAGGGAGGGTTTACAATGAGCAGTTCTTC.

CDR3: CASSMLGTDSYEQYF. The DNA for the CDR3 is TGTGCCAGTAGTATGCTCGGGACAGATTCCTACGAGCAGTACTTC. This chain connects TRBV19 to TRBJ2-5; 7 bases are shared with TRBD1. The J call may be mistaken, given a closer DNA end match to TRBJ2-7. Germline values: CDR1 LNHDA, CDR2 SQIVND (reference sequence). CDR3 size: 15 residues.

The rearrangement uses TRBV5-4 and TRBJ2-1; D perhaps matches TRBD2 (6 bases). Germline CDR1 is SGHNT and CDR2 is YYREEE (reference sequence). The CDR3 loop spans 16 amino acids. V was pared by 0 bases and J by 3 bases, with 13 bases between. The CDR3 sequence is CASSLVFTSIYNEQFF. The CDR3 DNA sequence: TGTGCCAGCAGCTTGGTTTTCACTAGCATCTACAATGAGCAGTTCTTC.